The source of this TCR beta chain is a study of cytomegalovirus exposure and HLA in healthy donors. Germline CDR1 reads SGHVS; CDR2 reads FQNEAQ. CDR3 size: 17 residues. PCR primers comprised 60 Vbeta and 13 Jbeta primers. Only in-frame clones appear in the TCRdb table, and some are missing; sequencing was by immunoSEQ multiplex PCR. The sample has approximately 150,000 clones; over 60% are singletons. The sample was PBMCs. The chain has TRBV7-8 and TRBJ2-5; 8 bases agree with TRBD1. The J call may be wrong; the DNA end is better matched by TRBJ2-7. This sequence was found in a man aged 40-55 years in good health and CMV-seropositive. The DNA of the CDR3 is TGTGCCAGCAGCTTAGTACCCCGGACAGGGACAACCTACGAGCAGTACTTC. Protein: CASSLVPRTGTTYEQYF.